Listed below are T cell receptor beta chains from one sample, sequenced in a study of CD8 T cells in Susac syndrome. Via MiXCR, TCRdb re-called the immunoSEQ multiplex PCR reads, giving one row per CDR3 protein. The sample has over 150,000 distinct CDR3 sequences, around 94% seen once. Source material: CD4+ T cells from PBMCs. These TCRs come from a human donor with Susac syndrome. CDR3s include the opening cysteine and the closing phenylalanine or tryptophan. The D gene is left open where the match is weak. Not all rows give a size; the values are once, few, many and, for expanded clones, a class.

v_call	clone_size	j_call	d_call	cdr3_nt	cdr3_aa
TRBV2	.	TRBJ2-1	TRBD2	TGTGCCAGCAGTGAAGACGGGAGGGCCTACAATGAGCAGTTCTTC	CASSEDGRAYNEQFF
TRBV9	.	TRBJ1-2	TRBD1	TGTGCCAGCAGCGTCCTCGGGACAGGGGCATATGGCTACACCTTC	CASSVLGTGAYGYTF
TRBV12-3/TRBV12-4	.	TRBJ1-1	.	TGTGCCAGCAGCTCTCAGGGACCTGAAGCTTTCTTT	CASSSQGPEAFF
TRBV20-1	.	TRBJ1-1	TRBD1	TGCAGTGCTAGAGATTCCCGGACAGGGATGAACACTGAAGCTTTCTTT	CSARDSRTGMNTEAFF
TRBV14	once	TRBJ1-6	.	TGTGCCAGCAGCCATGGAAGGGATTCACCCCTCCACTTT	CASSHGRDSPLHF
TRBV2	.	TRBJ2-5	TRBD2	TGTGCCAGCTCGTTAGCGGGTACGGAGACCCAGTACTTC	CASSLAGTETQYF
TRBV7-7	.	TRBJ2-2	.	TGTGCTAGCAGCTTCCGGGTGAACACCGGGGAGCTGTTTTTT	CASSFRVNTGELFF
TRBV23-1	once	TRBJ1-5	.	TGCGCCACCCCGTATAGCAATCAGCCCCAGCATTTT	CATPYSNQPQHF
TRBV29-1	.	TRBJ1-4	TRBD1	TGCAGCGTAGTGGGACAGCCTAATGAAAAACTGTTTTTT	CSVVGQPNEKLFF
TRBV3-1	.	TRBJ2-6	.	TGTGCCAGCAGCCAAGTTTCTGGGGCCAACGTCCTGACTTTC	CASSQVSGANVLTF
TRBV7-9	.	TRBJ1-4	.	TGTGCCAGCAGCTTAGCGCTTCGTGAAAAACTGTTTTTT	CASSLALREKLFF
TRBV19	.	TRBJ1-2	.	TGTGCCAGTAGTATGGGCGGTGCCTATGGCTACACCTTC	CASSMGGAYGYTF
TRBV29-1	.	TRBJ1-1	.	TGCAGCACCTCAGGGAACACTGAAGCTTTCTTT	CSTSGNTEAFF
TRBV9	.	TRBJ1-1	TRBD1	TGTGCCAGCAGCGGAATTACAGGGGGCGTCACTGAAGCTTTCTTT	CASSGITGGVTEAFF
TRBV7-2	once	TRBJ2-7	TRBD2	TGTGCCAGCAGCTTAGTGTCACTAGCGGGAGGCGAGCAGTACTTC	CASSLVSLAGGEQYF
TRBV9	.	TRBJ2-1	.	TGTGCCAGCAGCGTAGCTCCGGGTATGAATGAGCAGTTCTTC	CASSVAPGMNEQFF
TRBV6-5	once	TRBJ1-5	TRBD1	TGTGCCAGCAGTACAGGGGACGATCAGCCCCAGCATTTT	CASSTGDDQPQHF
TRBV28	.	TRBJ2-7	.	TGTGCCAGCGTTCGGTCGGGCGGATCCTACGAGCAGTACTTC	CASVRSGGSYEQYF
TRBV7-2	.	TRBJ1-1	.	TGTGCCAGCAGCTATATGAACACTGAAGCTTTCTTT	CASSYMNTEAFF
TRBV7-2	.	TRBJ2-3	.	TGTGCCAGCAGCTTAGTATGGGACAACACAGATACGCAGTATTTT	CASSLVWDNTDTQYF
TRBV30	.	TRBJ1-5	.	TGTGCCTGGAGTTGGGAGCGCAATCAGCCCCAGCATTTT	CAWSWERNQPQHF
TRBV14	.	TRBJ1-6	.	TGTGCCAGCAGCCAAGGGCTGACGACGGTTTCACCCCTCCACTTT	CASSQGLTTVSPLHF
TRBV28	few	TRBJ2-5	.	TGTGCCAGCAGTTTTGGTGGGCAAGAGACCCAGTACTTC	CASSFGGQETQYF
TRBV25-1	.	TRBJ2-5	.	TGTGCCAGCATCGGCCTTGGAGGGGGGGAGACCCAGTACTTC	CASIGLGGGETQYF
TRBV30	.	TRBJ1-5	.	TGTGCCTGGAGTGTACGTGGGGCTCGGCAGCCCCAGCATTTT	CAWSVRGARQPQHF
TRBV28	.	TRBJ1-1	.	TGTGCCAGCAGTTTATCCAGGTTAGGGGAGGGCACTGAAGCTTTCTTT	CASSLSRLGEGTEAFF